This T cell receptor beta chain is drawn from a study of blood T cell repertoires in COVID-19. Across the whole study: Material from acute and convalescent COVID-19 was sourced from the United States, Italy and Spain.

Germline V CDR1 and CDR2: MNHEY, SVGEGT. The CDR3 consists of 15 residues. Trimming stripped 2 bases from V and 2 bases from J, with 11 bases between. TCRdb's table, derived via immunoSEQ multiplex PCR, lists solely in-frame clones and lacks some. The sample has 290,000 or so clones; around 87% are singletons. Comment on this clone: Other DNA sequences in this specimen translate into the identical CDR3.

The sequence came from a man aged 65 to 85 with acute or convalescent COVID-19. The V and J genes are TRBV6-2 or TRBV6-3 and TRBJ2-3; tentative D call: TRBD2 (6 bases). The sequencing input was peripheral blood. The CDR3 region has the DNA TGTGCCAGCAGTTACAATCGCGGGGACACAGATACGCAGTATTTT. As protein: CASSYNRGDTDTQYF.